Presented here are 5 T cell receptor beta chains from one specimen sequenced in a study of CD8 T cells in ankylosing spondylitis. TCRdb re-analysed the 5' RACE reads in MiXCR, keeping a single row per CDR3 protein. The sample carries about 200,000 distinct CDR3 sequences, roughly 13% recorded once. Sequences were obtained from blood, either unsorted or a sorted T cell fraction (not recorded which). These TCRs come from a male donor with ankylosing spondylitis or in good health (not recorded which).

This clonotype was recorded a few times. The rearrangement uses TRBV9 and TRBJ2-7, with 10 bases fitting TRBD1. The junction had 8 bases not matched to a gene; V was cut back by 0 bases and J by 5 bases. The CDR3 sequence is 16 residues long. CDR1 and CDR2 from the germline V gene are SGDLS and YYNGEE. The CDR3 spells CASSVEGGQGEDEQYF. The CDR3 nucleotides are TGTGCCAGCAGCGTAGAGGGAGGACAGGGGGAAGACGAGCAGTACTTC.

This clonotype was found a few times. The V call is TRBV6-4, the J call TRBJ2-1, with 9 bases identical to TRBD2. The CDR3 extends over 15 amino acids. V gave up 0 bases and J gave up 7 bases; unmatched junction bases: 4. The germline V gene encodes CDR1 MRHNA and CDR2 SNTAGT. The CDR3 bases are TGTGCCAGCAGTGACTCGCGGGGGGGCTGGAATGAGCAGTTCTTC. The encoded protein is CASSDSRGGWNEQFF.

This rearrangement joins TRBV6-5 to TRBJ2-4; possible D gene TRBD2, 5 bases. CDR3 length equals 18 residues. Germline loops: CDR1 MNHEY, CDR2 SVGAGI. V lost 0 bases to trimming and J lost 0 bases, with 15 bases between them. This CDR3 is CASSYSRAGVGAKNIQYF. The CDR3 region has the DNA TGTGCCAGCAGTTACTCGAGGGCCGGGGTAGGAGCCAAAAACATTCAGTACTTC.

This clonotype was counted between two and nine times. The CDR3 is CASSQGGVPRPYEQYF. CDR3 bases: TGCGCCAGCAGCCAAGGGGGAGTTCCCCGGCCCTACGAGCAGTACTTC. The chain links TRBV4-1 to TRBJ2-7; TRBD2 might be the D (5 bases). Germline V gene lookup returns CDR1 MGHRA and CDR2 YSYEKL. CDR3 size: 16 residues. V was trimmed by 1 base and J by 2 bases, leaving 15 bases between them.

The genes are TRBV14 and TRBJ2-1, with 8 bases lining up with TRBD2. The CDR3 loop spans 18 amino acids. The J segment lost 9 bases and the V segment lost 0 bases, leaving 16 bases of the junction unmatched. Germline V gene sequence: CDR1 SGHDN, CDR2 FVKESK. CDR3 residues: CASSQDSLVAGGRGEQFF. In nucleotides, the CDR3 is TGTGCCAGCAGCCAAGATAGTCTGGTGGCGGGGGGCCGAGGTGAGCAGTTCTTC.